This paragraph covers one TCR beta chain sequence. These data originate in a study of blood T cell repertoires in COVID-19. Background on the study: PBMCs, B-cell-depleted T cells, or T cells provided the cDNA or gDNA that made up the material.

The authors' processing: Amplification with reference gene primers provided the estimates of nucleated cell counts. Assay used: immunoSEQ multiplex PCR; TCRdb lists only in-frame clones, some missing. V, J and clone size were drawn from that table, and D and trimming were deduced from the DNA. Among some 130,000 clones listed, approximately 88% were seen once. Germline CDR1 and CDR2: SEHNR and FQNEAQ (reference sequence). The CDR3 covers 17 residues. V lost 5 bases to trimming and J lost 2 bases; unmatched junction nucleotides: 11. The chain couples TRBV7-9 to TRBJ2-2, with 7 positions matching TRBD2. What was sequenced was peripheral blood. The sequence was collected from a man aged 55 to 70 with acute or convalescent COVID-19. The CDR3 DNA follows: TGTGCCAGCAGCCTCTGGACGGCGGGGGACAACACCGGGGAGCTGTTTTTT. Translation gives CASSLWTAGDNTGELFF.